This T cell receptor (beta chain) was sequenced during a study of blood T cell repertoires in COVID-19. Measured with immunoSEQ multiplex PCR; TCRdb has only the in-frame clones, and not every one. The repertoire consists of roughly 190,000 clones, with roughly four fifths occurring once and the leading ten covering approximately 10%. This CDR3 contains 15 residues. After removal of 3 bases from V and 4 bases from J, the junction contained 2 bases not matched to a gene. Germline V gene sequence: CDR1 SGDLS, CDR2 YYNGEE. The chain joins TRBV9 to TRBJ2-1, with 12 bases matching TRBD2. This TCR was recovered from a middle-aged man who had recovered from COVID-19. The sample taken for sequencing was PBMCs or T cells enriched from blood (not recorded which). CDR3 amino acids: CASSGTSGIYNEQFF. Written as DNA, the CDR3 is TGTGCCAGCAGCGGGACTAGCGGGATTTACAATGAGCAGTTCTTC.